The 3 T cell receptor beta chains below come from one sample, sequenced in a study of T-cell memory formation after mild COVID-19. TCRdb redid the calling of the 5' RACE reads with MiXCR, one entry per CDR3 protein. The sample shows a few hundred thousand distinct CDR3 sequences, approximately 19% of them seen only once. Sequencing used PBMCs or a T cell subset sorted from them (not recorded which). The receptors shown here come from a man aged 18 to 29 who had mild COVID-19 (a few samples of this study predate the infection). Cell type and time point are not known.

This clonotype turned up a few times. CDR3: CASSLDLVGEQFF. The DNA of the CDR3 is TGTGCCAGCAGCTTAGATCTAGTGGGTGAGCAGTTCTTC. This chain connects TRBV11-2 to TRBJ2-1, with D unclear. CDR1 SGHAT and CDR2 FQNNGV come from the germline V gene. This CDR3 comprises 13 residues. The germline V and J ends were trimmed by 0 bases and 9 bases, with 9 bases remaining between them. The whole variable domain, remainder taken from reference TRBV11-2 and TRBJ2-1, is EAGVAQSPRYKIIEKRQSVAFWCNPISGHATLYWYQQILGQGPKLLIQFQNNGVVDDSQLPKDRFSAERLKGVDSTLKIQPAKLEDSAVYLCASSLDLVGEQFFGPGTRLTVL.

The rearrangement joins TRBV18 to TRBJ2-7, with 8 bases lining up with TRBD1. V shed 9 bases, J shed 2 bases, and the junction held 12 bases outside the gene matches. This CDR3 spans 15 amino acids. Germline CDR1 is KGHSH and CDR2 is LQKENI. CDR3 sequence (DNA): TGTGCCAGTCACAACCCCGGACAGGGAACCTACGAGCAGTACTTC. Protein sequence: CASHNPGQGTYEQYF.

The rearrangement links TRBV5-1 to TRBJ1-2, with a tentative D call TRBD1 (6 bases). The CDR3 totals 15 residues. Trimming left V 0 bases short and J 7 bases short, with 16 bases between. CDR1 and CDR2 from the germline V gene are SGHRS and YFSETQ. This chain's CDR3 is CASSLETGTDAGYTF. The CDR3 nucleotides read TGCGCCAGCAGCTTGGAGACAGGCACCGACGCTGGCTACACCTTC.